Reported below is one T cell receptor (beta chain). Its antigen is currently unknown. The CDR3 is 13 amino acids. V dropped 6 bases and J dropped 1 base, with 9 bases sitting between them. From germline, CDR1 is MNHNS and CDR2 SASEGT. This entry belongs to a study of cytomegalovirus exposure and HLA in healthy donors. Whole-study results and caveats: Most of the TCR beta V segments (in an earlier analysis) were productive either about 87% or about 30% of the time.

In the PCR, 60 Vbeta and 13 Jbeta primers were used. Using immunoSEQ multiplex PCR, the repertoire was profiled, and TCRdb retains in-frame clones only, with some absent. The table has 220,000 or so clones, under 80% seen once. The sequence was obtained from a young woman in good health and CMV-seronegative. Sequencing used PBMCs. This chain links TRBV6-1 with TRBJ1-1; D is ambiguous. The CDR3 spells CASRRKRNTEAFF. CDR3 sequence (DNA): TGTGCCAGCAGACGTAAGAGGAACACTGAAGCTTTCTTT.